Below, 10 T cell receptor beta chains from the same sample are listed, as sequenced in a study of shared clonotypes between healthy human individuals (dated by TCRdb to 2020 to 2022). Library creation used the immunoSEQ multiplex PCR assay. TCRdb took over this immuneACCESS table, retaining in-frame rearrangements with V and J assigned. Such tables are incomplete; in checked studies, under half of the missing clones stem from an unresolved V gene, and the remainder is unexplained. This sample holds some 1.4 million clones; 96% were observed only once. The ten largest clones take up about 1.2% of the sample. The sequenced material came from naive CD4+ T cells sorted from blood. What the cell subset or site label conveys for this sample: CD45RA+ positively selected. These receptors were collected from a man younger than 40 in good health.

Note on this clone: The sample has other DNA sequences that encode this CDR3 too. The J gene is TRBJ2-1, the V gene TRBV4-1; the match to TRBD2 covers 8 bases. Germline V gene lookup returns CDR1 MGHRA and CDR2 YSYEKL. With V trimmed by 1 base and J by 1 base, 3 bases remained unmatched. The length of the CDR3 is 16 residues. CDR3 nucleotide sequence: TGCGCCAGCAGCCAAGGGCTAGCGGGTTCCTACAATGAGCAGTTCTTC. Its protein product is CASSQGLAGSYNEQFF.

The chain joins TRBV18 to TRBJ2-1; D possibly corresponds to TRBD2 (5 bases). CDR3 length equals 16 residues. The germline gives CDR1 KGHSH, CDR2 LQKENI. Trimming removed 3 bases from V and 4 bases from J, with 16 bases in between. The CDR3 nucleotides read TGTGCCAGCTCACCCTCGGGGAGAAAGGCTTACAATGAGCAGTTCTTC. Its protein is CASSPSGRKAYNEQFF.

V gene TRBV5-1 combines with J gene TRBJ2-1; 9 nucleotides line up with TRBD1. The CDR3 sequence is 15 residues long. Germline assignment: CDR1 SGHRS and CDR2 YFSETQ. Trimming at V came to 7 bases and at J to 8 bases, leaving 13 bases not matched to a gene. CDR3 DNA sequence: TGCGCCAGCGGCGGACAGGGGATTTTTTACGATGAGCAGTTCTTC. Its translation is CASGGQGIFYDEQFF.

This chain connects TRBV10-2 to TRBJ1-2; D gene unclear. The CDR3 is made up of 13 amino acids. Germline lookup yields CDR1 WSHSY and CDR2 SAAADI. The V end was cut by 0 bases, the J end by 8 bases, with 10 bases between. Here the CDR3 DNA reads TGCGCCAGCAGTGAGTCGAAGGTTGCCGGCTACACCTTC. It is translated as CASSESKVAGYTF.

This clone was detected only a few times. The rearrangement links TRBV19 to TRBJ1-1, with D possibly TRBD1 on 5 matching bases. The ends were cut back, 5 bases at V and 1 base at J, with 8 bases in the middle. CDR3 length: 13 residues. Per germline, CDR1 LNHDA and CDR2 SQIVND (reference sequence). The CDR3 protein is CASSDTGNTEAFF. The CDR3 DNA reads TGTGCCAGTAGTGATACAGGGAACACTGAAGCTTTCTTT.

The V call is TRBV29-1, the J call TRBJ2-7; 7 nucleotides agree with TRBD2. With 5 bases clipped from V and 3 bases from J, the junction kept 4 bases outside the gene matches. Germline CDR1 is SQVTM and CDR2 is ANQGSEA. The CDR3 is 12 residues long. The CDR3 DNA reads as TGCAGCGTTAGACTAGCCCACTACGAGCAGTACTTC. Translation: CSVRLAHYEQYF.

This clone has a single count. This chain links TRBV25-1 with TRBJ1-2; D unresolved. V was clipped by 2 bases and J by 5 bases, with 15 bases between them. CDR1 is MGHDK and CDR2 is SYGVNS in the germline V gene. The CDR3 runs 15 residues. The DNA of the CDR3 is TGTGCCAGCAGTGAAACTTCTCGGGTAGGATATGGCTACACCTTC. Protein sequence: CASSETSRVGYGYTF.

The rearrangement uses TRBV28 and TRBJ1-2, with 9 nucleotides matching TRBD1. The CDR3 consists of 16 residues. Germline V gene lookup returns CDR1 MDHEN and CDR2 SYDVKM. V was pared by 8 bases and J by 4 bases, with 14 bases of the junction left unmatched. The CDR3 loop is CASGYPGTGSAYGYTF. CDR3 in DNA: TGTGCCAGCGGATACCCCGGGACAGGGTCCGCCTATGGCTACACCTTC.

CDR3: CASSPSRYQPQHF. The CDR3 DNA follows: TGTGCCAGCAGCCCCTCCCGTTATCAGCCCCAGCATTTT. The V and J genes are TRBV6-4 and TRBJ1-5; no clear D. V gave up 6 bases and J gave up 5 bases, with 11 bases separating them. The germline V gene encodes CDR1 MRHNA and CDR2 SNTAGT. The CDR3 is 13 residues long.

Comments on this clone: Other DNA sequences in this specimen translate into the identical CDR3. The rearrangement uses TRBV7-9 and TRBJ2-7, with unresolved D. The CDR3 length is 12 residues. Germline V gene data show CDR1 as SEHNR and CDR2 as FQNEAQ (reference sequence). The V gene lost 4 bases and the J gene lost 0 bases, with 4 bases spanning the gap. The CDR3 nucleotides read TGTGCCAGCAGCTCCAACTCCTACGAGCAGTACTTC. Protein product: CASSSNSYEQYF.